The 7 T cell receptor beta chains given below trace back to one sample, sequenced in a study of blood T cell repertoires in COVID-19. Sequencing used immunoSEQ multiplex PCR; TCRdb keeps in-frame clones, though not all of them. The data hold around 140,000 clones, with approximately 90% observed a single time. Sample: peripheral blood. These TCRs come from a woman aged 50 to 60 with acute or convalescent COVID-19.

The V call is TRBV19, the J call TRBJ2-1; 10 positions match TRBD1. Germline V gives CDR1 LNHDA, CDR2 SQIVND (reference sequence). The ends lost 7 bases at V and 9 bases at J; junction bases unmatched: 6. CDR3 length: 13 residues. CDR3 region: CASIRTGGGEQFF. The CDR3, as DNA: TGTGCCAGTATACGGACAGGGGGAGGTGAGCAGTTCTTC.

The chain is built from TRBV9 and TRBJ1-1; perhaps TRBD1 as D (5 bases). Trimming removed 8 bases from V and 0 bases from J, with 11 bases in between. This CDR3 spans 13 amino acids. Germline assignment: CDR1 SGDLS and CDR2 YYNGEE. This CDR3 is CASTKGLNTEAFF. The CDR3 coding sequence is TGTGCCAGTACGAAGGGGCTGAACACTGAAGCTTTCTTT.

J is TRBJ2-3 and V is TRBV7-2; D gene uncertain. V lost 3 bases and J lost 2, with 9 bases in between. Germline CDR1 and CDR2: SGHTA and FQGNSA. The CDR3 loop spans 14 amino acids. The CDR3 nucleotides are TGTGCCAGCAGCTTCGCGGCCCCCACAGATACGCAGTATTTT. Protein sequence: CASSFAAPTDTQYF.

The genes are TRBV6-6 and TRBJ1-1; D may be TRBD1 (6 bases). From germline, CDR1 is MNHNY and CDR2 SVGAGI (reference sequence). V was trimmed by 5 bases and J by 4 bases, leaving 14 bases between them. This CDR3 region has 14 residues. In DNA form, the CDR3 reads TGTGCCAGCAGTCCCCAGGGGAGGGGCACTGAAGCTTTCTTT. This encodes CASSPQGRGTEAFF.

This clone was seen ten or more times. DNA of the CDR3: TGTGCCAGCAGCCAAGATAGTTGGAATCAGCCCCAGCATTTT. Translation: CASSQDSWNQPQHF. The chain couples TRBV4-2 to TRBJ1-5; D uncertain. V was shortened by 0 bases and J by 4 bases, with 7 bases between the two germline ends. Germline CDR1 reads LGHNA; CDR2 reads YNFKEQ. This CDR3 is built from 14 residues.

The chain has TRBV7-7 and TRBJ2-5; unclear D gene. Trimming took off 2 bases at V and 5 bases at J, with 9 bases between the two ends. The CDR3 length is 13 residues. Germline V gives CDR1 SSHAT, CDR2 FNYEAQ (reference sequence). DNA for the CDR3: TGTGCCAGCAGCTTATATGGGCCGGAGACCCAGTACTTC. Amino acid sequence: CASSLYGPETQYF.

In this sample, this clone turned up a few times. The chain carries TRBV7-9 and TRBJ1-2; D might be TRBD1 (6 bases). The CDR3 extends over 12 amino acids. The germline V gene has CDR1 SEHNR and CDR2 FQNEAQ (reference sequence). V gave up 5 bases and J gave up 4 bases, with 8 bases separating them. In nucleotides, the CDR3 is TGTGCCAGCAGCCCACAGGGCTATGGCTACACCTTC. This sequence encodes CASSPQGYGYTF.